The rows below give T cell receptor beta chains drawn from one sample of a study of siplizumab effects on memory and regulatory T cells. Clones were sequenced by immunoSEQ multiplex PCR, and TCRdb holds only the in-frame ones, with some missing. The data show around 100,000 clones, with about 90% seen just once and around 0.68% held by the top ten. Material: Tregs sorted from blood. The receptors shown here come from a human donor in good health. Each CDR3 is given with its conserved first and last residue. The size field is filled for only some rows; it gives once, few, many or a size class.

J gene: TRBJ2-2
V gene: TRBV5-1
clone size: NA
CDR3 protein: CASTTGLNTGELFF

J gene: TRBJ1-1
V gene: TRBV6-1
clone size: NA
CDR3 protein: CASSEALAGGAFF

J gene: TRBJ1-2
V gene: TRBV7-9
clone size: NA
CDR3 protein: CASSPGGPLYGYTF

J gene: TRBJ1-4
V gene: TRBV19
clone size: few
CDR3 protein: CASNPTGYEKLFF

J gene: TRBJ1-6
V gene: TRBV5-1
clone size: NA
CDR3 protein: CASSLRTANSPLHF

J gene: TRBJ1-1
V gene: TRBV6-6
clone size: NA
CDR3 protein: CASNPGLNTEAFF

J gene: TRBJ2-2
V gene: TRBV11-2
clone size: NA
CDR3 protein: CASSQGLAGTNTGELFF

J gene: TRBJ2-5
V gene: TRBV28
clone size: once
CDR3 protein: CASSPRTGGTGTQYF

J gene: TRBJ1-3
V gene: TRBV7-2
clone size: NA
CDR3 protein: CASSRTGNTIYF

J gene: TRBJ2-3
V gene: TRBV5-5
clone size: NA
CDR3 protein: CASSFRGSHTDTQYF

J gene: TRBJ1-1
V gene: TRBV18
clone size: NA
CDR3 protein: CASSRELNTEAFF

J gene: TRBJ2-7
V gene: TRBV7-3
clone size: NA
CDR3 protein: CASSQLHGGSSEQYF

J gene: TRBJ1-4
V gene: TRBV11-2
clone size: NA
CDR3 protein: CASKPPGSQLFF

J gene: TRBJ2-1
V gene: TRBV2
clone size: NA
CDR3 protein: CASSGQGGNEQFF

J gene: TRBJ2-7
V gene: TRBV19
clone size: NA
CDR3 protein: CASSRADRASDEQYF

J gene: TRBJ1-5
V gene: TRBV30
clone size: NA
CDR3 protein: CACSTGWDQPQHF

J gene: TRBJ1-5
V gene: TRBV18
clone size: NA
CDR3 protein: CASSPQIMSNQPQHF

J gene: TRBJ2-7
V gene: TRBV11-1
clone size: NA
CDR3 protein: CASRPPWGEQYF

J gene: TRBJ2-2
V gene: TRBV5-1
clone size: once
CDR3 protein: CASSLVPGQNTGELFF

J gene: TRBJ1-1
V gene: TRBV27
clone size: once
CDR3 protein: CASSRMGRANTEAFF

J gene: TRBJ1-1
V gene: TRBV19
clone size: once
CDR3 protein: CASSVTVNTEAFF

J gene: TRBJ2-1
V gene: TRBV14
clone size: NA
CDR3 protein: CASSPLRVATRNEQFF

J gene: TRBJ2-5
V gene: TRBV9
clone size: few
CDR3 protein: CASSGNLYQETQYF

J gene: TRBJ2-7
V gene: TRBV2
clone size: NA
CDR3 protein: CASIPDRAGSSYEQYF

J gene: TRBJ2-6
V gene: TRBV6-1
clone size: NA
CDR3 protein: CASSVWPSGANVLTF

J gene: TRBJ2-4
V gene: TRBV27
clone size: NA
CDR3 protein: CASSPDSLAKNIQYF

J gene: TRBJ2-5
V gene: TRBV7-9
clone size: NA
CDR3 protein: CASSFLEGNQYF

J gene: TRBJ2-1
V gene: TRBV5-1
clone size: once
CDR3 protein: CASSSGLVADEQFF

J gene: TRBJ2-2
V gene: TRBV7-3
clone size: NA
CDR3 protein: CASSPLAGGTGELFF

J gene: TRBJ2-2
V gene: TRBV27
clone size: NA
CDR3 protein: CASRWTGRTGELFF

J gene: TRBJ2-5
V gene: TRBV11-2
clone size: NA
CDR3 protein: CASSSGPGRETQYF

J gene: TRBJ2-5
V gene: TRBV4-2
clone size: NA
CDR3 protein: CASSQDRALQETQYF

J gene: TRBJ1-2
V gene: TRBV6-6
clone size: NA
CDR3 protein: CASSYLNRAGGYTF

J gene: TRBJ2-5
V gene: TRBV27
clone size: NA
CDR3 protein: CASSKGGQGFLAVEETQYF

J gene: TRBJ2-3
V gene: TRBV29-1
clone size: NA
CDR3 protein: CSVVAGYQDTQYF

J gene: TRBJ2-3
V gene: TRBV19
clone size: NA
CDR3 protein: CASSIRATQHTQYF

J gene: TRBJ1-1
V gene: TRBV7-9
clone size: NA
CDR3 protein: CASSYRGPSRTEAFF

J gene: TRBJ2-1
V gene: TRBV6-1
clone size: NA
CDR3 protein: CASLPRIVSYNEQFF

J gene: TRBJ1-1
V gene: TRBV29-1
clone size: NA
CDR3 protein: CSVEEWASNTEAFF

J gene: TRBJ2-3
V gene: TRBV6-6
clone size: NA
CDR3 protein: CASRAQYF

J gene: TRBJ1-1
V gene: TRBV4-1
clone size: NA
CDR3 protein: CASSQLGQGATEAFF

J gene: TRBJ2-7
V gene: TRBV14
clone size: NA
CDR3 protein: CASSQDPGLGSYEQYF

J gene: TRBJ1-1
V gene: TRBV5-1
clone size: NA
CDR3 protein: CASSTNRGGTEAFF

J gene: TRBJ2-7
V gene: TRBV12-5
clone size: NA
CDR3 protein: CASGLMTSGRIQNEQYF

J gene: TRBJ2-5
V gene: TRBV7-3
clone size: NA
CDR3 protein: CASSLTSSGRRETQYF

J gene: TRBJ2-7
V gene: TRBV6-1
clone size: NA
CDR3 protein: CASRPRVADYEQYF

J gene: TRBJ2-1
V gene: TRBV7-7
clone size: NA
CDR3 protein: CASSYRPGADEQFF

J gene: TRBJ1-3
V gene: TRBV5-1
clone size: NA
CDR3 protein: CASSSDGRISGNTIYF

J gene: TRBJ2-5
V gene: TRBV19
clone size: once
CDR3 protein: CASSIRETQYF

J gene: TRBJ1-2
V gene: TRBV11-2
clone size: NA
CDR3 protein: CASSQSGDSYYGYTF

J gene: TRBJ2-7
V gene: TRBV29-1
clone size: NA
CDR3 protein: CSVLAGAWEQYF

J gene: TRBJ2-2
V gene: TRBV5-4
clone size: once
CDR3 protein: CASSLAGGISGELFF

J gene: TRBJ2-7
V gene: TRBV5-4
clone size: NA
CDR3 protein: CASSLIGSRSYEQYF

J gene: TRBJ1-2
V gene: TRBV7-9
clone size: NA
CDR3 protein: CASRNGGQNYGYTF

J gene: TRBJ1-3
V gene: TRBV6-1
clone size: NA
CDR3 protein: CASSEELAGNSGNTIYF

J gene: TRBJ2-3
V gene: TRBV5-1
clone size: NA
CDR3 protein: CASSRAWGTDTQYF

J gene: TRBJ2-1
V gene: TRBV19
clone size: NA
CDR3 protein: CASRSGSSYNEQFF

J gene: TRBJ1-2
V gene: TRBV28
clone size: once
CDR3 protein: CARDSFNYGYTF

J gene: TRBJ2-1
V gene: TRBV9
clone size: NA
CDR3 protein: CASSVSHNEQFF